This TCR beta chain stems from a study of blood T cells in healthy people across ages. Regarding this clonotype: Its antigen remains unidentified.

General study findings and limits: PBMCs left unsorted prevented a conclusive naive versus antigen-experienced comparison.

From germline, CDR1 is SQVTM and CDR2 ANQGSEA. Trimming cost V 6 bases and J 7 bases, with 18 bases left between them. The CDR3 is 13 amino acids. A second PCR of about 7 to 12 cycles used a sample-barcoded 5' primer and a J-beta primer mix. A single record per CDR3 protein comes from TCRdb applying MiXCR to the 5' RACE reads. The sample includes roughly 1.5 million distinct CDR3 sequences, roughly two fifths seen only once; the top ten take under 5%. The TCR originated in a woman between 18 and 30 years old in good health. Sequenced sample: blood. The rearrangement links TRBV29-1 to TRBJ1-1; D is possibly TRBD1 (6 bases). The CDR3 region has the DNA TGCAGCGTCGCACCGCGACAACAGGGTGAAGCTTTCTTT. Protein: CSVAPRQQGEAFF.